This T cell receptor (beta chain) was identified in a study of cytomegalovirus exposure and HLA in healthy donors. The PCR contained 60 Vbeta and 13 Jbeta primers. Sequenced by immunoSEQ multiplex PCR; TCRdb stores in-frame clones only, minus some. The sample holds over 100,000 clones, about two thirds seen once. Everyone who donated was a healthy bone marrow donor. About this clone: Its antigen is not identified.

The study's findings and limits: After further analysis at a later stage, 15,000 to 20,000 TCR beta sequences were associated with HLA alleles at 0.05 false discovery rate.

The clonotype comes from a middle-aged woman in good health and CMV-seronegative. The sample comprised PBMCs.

CDR3 DNA: TGTGCCAGCCTCTCGGACAGAAACACCGGGGAGCTGTTTTTT. It yields the protein CASLSDRNTGELFF. The chain employs TRBV19 and TRBJ2-2; D possibly corresponds to TRBD1 (6 bases). This CDR3 region has 14 residues. Germline-derived CDR1 and CDR2 are LNHDA and SQIVND (reference sequence). V lost 9 bases and J lost 2, with 13 bases in between.